Shown below are 19 T cell receptor beta chains from a single sample sequenced in a study of technical replicates of blood from a few donors. Generated by immunoSEQ multiplex PCR, the TCRdb table keeps only in-frame clones and is missing some. The sample records more than 75,000 clones, about 94% being singletons. Material for sequencing was T cells isolated from PBMCs. These receptors were obtained from a human donor in good health.

This clone was seen just once. The chain is built from TRBV19 and TRBJ1-5; 7 bases fit TRBD1. Germline lookup yields CDR1 LNHDA and CDR2 SQIVND (reference sequence). The J segment lost 4 bases and the V segment lost 9 bases, leaving 6 bases of the junction unmatched. CDR3 length: 13 residues. As DNA, the CDR3 is TGTGCCAGCGCGGGACAGTTAAATCAGCCCCAGCATTTT. Translation gives CASAGQLNQPQHF.

The chain is built from TRBV6-6 and TRBJ2-1; TRBD2 matches 9 bases. The CDR3 totals 16 residues. The trim removed 5 bases at V and 8 bases at J, leaving 13 bases unmatched. CDR1 MNHNY and CDR2 SVGAGI come from the germline V gene (reference sequence). The CDR3: CASSTWSGGLGDEQFF. The CDR3 DNA sequence: TGTGCCAGCAGTACATGGAGCGGGGGGCTTGGCGATGAGCAGTTCTTC.

This clone was seen just once. J is TRBJ1-2 and V is TRBV4-1; D ambiguous. The CDR3 consists of 14 residues. V gave up 1 base and J gave up 8 bases, with 14 bases separating them. CDR1 is MGHRA, CDR2 YSYEKL, per germline. The CDR3 loop reads CASSQGFIEGGYTF. The CDR3 coding sequence is TGCGCCAGCAGCCAAGGGTTTATAGAGGGCGGCTACACCTTC.

The genes are TRBV12-5 and TRBJ2-1, with TRBD2 matching 7 bases. In germline, CDR1 is LGHNT, CDR2 FRNRAP. The ends lost 2 bases at V and 11 bases at J; junction bases unmatched: 9. The CDR3 has 14 amino acids. CDR3 region: CASGLSVGTTQQFF. DNA for the CDR3: TGTGCTAGTGGTTTGTCAGTCGGGACTACCCAGCAGTTCTTC.

V and J are TRBV27 and TRBJ2-7; D is unclear. CDR3 length equals 12 residues. The germline V gene has CDR1 MNHEY and CDR2 SMNVEV (reference sequence). Trimming cost V 0 bases and J 5 bases, with 5 bases left between them. CDR3 DNA: TGTGCCAGCAGTTTATCTGGCCACGAGCAGTACTTC. Amino acids: CASSLSGHEQYF.

The chain couples TRBV6-5 to TRBJ2-1; 10 bases are shared with TRBD2. The CDR3 extends over 16 amino acids. After removal of 3 bases from V and 5 bases from J, the junction contained 7 bases not matched to a gene. Germline-derived CDR1 and CDR2 are MNHEY and SVGAGI. The CDR3 DNA follows: TGTGCCAGCAGTTATCTAGCGGGAGACCCAAACAATGAGCAGTTCTTC. Translation gives CASSYLAGDPNNEQFF.

This clone was recorded only once. The V gene is TRBV11-3, the J gene TRBJ2-3, with 9 bases aligning to TRBD2. Germline V gene data show CDR1 as SGHNT and CDR2 as YENEEA. This CDR3 contains 18 residues. J was trimmed by 4 bases and V by 6 bases; bases with no gene match: 17. The CDR3 DNA follows: TGTGCCAGCAGAAGTACATCGGCGGGGGGGCTTTTTTCAGATACGCAGTATTTT. It specifies CASRSTSAGGLFSDTQYF.

This clone was recorded once. The chain combines TRBV13 with TRBJ1-4, with a weak D call TRBD1 (6 bases). CDR3 length equals 15 residues. Germline V gene lookup returns CDR1 PRHDT and CDR2 FYEKMQ (reference sequence). V gave up 1 base and J gave up 3 bases, with 9 bases separating them. The CDR3, as DNA: TGTGCCAGCAGCTTAGACGGGACACCTAATGAAAAACTGTTTTTT. Translating gives CASSLDGTPNEKLFF.

The chain is built from TRBV4-1 and TRBJ1-2; TRBD1 agrees at 7 bases. Germline assignment: CDR1 MGHRA and CDR2 YSYEKL. This CDR3 is built from 16 residues. V was clipped by 1 base and J by 6 bases; unmatched bases: 11. This CDR3 reads CASSQGRGLMGDGYTF. DNA of the CDR3: TGCGCCAGCAGCCAAGGAAGGGGGCTCATGGGGGATGGCTACACCTTC.

The CDR3 DNA reads TGCGCCAGCAGTCCCGGGGTGGGAGGGCCTCCTTCCTACGAGCAGTACTTC. Amino acids: CASSPGVGGPPSYEQYF. The chain carries TRBV5-1 and TRBJ2-7; 7 bases align to TRBD2. The CDR3 has 17 amino acids. Germline-derived CDR1 and CDR2 are SGHRS and YFSETQ. With V trimmed by 5 bases and J by 1 base, 15 bases remained unmatched.

The chain uses TRBV19 and TRBJ1-5; 8 nucleotides match TRBD1. The V segment lost 5 bases and the J segment 0 bases; nucleotides outside the gene matches: 3. This CDR3 is 15 amino acids long. The germline CDR1 and CDR2 sequences are LNHDA and SQIVND (reference sequence). The CDR3 region has the DNA TGTGCCAGTAGTCTGACAGGGGATAGCAATCAGCCCCAGCATTTT. It is translated as CASSLTGDSNQPQHF. Looking up the rest from reference TRBV19 and TRBJ1-5 gives the full variable domain: DGGITQSPKYLFRKEGQNVTLSCEQNLNHDAMYWYRQDPGQGLRLIYYSQIVNDFQKGDIAEGYSVSREKKESFPLTVTSAQKNPTAFYLCASSLTGDSNQPQHFGDGTRLSIL.

CDR3 nucleotide sequence: TGTGCCAGCAGTAGACAGGGCGGGCACTATGGCTACACCTTC. Its translation is CASSRQGGHYGYTF. The gene calls are TRBV27 and TRBJ1-2, with 7 bases matching TRBD1. V trimming: 5 bases; J trimming: 3 bases; junction bases outside the gene matches: 6. The germline V gene has CDR1 MNHEY and CDR2 SMNVEV (reference sequence). The CDR3 contains 14 residues.

This chain joins TRBV25-1 and TRBJ2-1; tentative D call: TRBD2 (5 bases). Germline CDR1 reads MGHDK; CDR2 reads SYGVNS. This CDR3 has 13 amino acids. The ends were cut back, 1 base at V and 9 bases at J, with 10 bases in the middle. CDR3 residues: CASSELKTTEQFF. CDR3 sequence (DNA): TGTGCCAGCAGTGAATTAAAGACTACTGAGCAGTTCTTC.

The chain has TRBV29-1 and TRBJ2-1; TRBD1 matches 9 bases. This CDR3 comprises 13 residues. From germline, CDR1 is SQVTM and CDR2 ANQGSEA. CDR3 region: CTVDRGSYNEQFF. The CDR3 nucleotides are TGCACGGTCGACAGGGGGTCCTACAATGAGCAGTTCTTC.

CDR3 sequence: CASSLTAFTGTGLSYTF. As DNA, the CDR3 is TGTGCCAGCAGTTTAACCGCCTTTACCGGGACAGGGTTAAGCTACACCTTC. The genes are TRBV28 and TRBJ1-2, with 9 bases identical to TRBD1. There are 17 residues in the CDR3. CDR1 is MDHEN and CDR2 is SYDVKM in the germline V gene. Trimming removed 2 bases from V and 9 bases from J; junction bases left unmatched: 16.

The chain recombines TRBV29-1 with TRBJ2-2; 8 bases fit TRBD1. Per the germline V gene, CDR1 is SQVTM and CDR2 is ANQGSEA. The CDR3 has 14 residues. Trimming at V came to 6 bases and at J to 6 bases, leaving 9 bases not matched to a gene. This CDR3 reads CSVGDRGFAGELFF. The CDR3 region has the DNA TGCAGCGTCGGAGACAGGGGATTCGCCGGGGAGCTGTTTTTT.

This chain uses TRBV7-2 with TRBJ1-6; 9 bases fit TRBD1. CDR1 is SGHTA, CDR2 FQGNSA, per germline. Trimming removed 5 bases from V and 2 bases from J; junction bases left unmatched: 4. CDR3 size: 16 residues. The CDR3 loop reads CASSQTGGTYNSPLHF. DNA of the CDR3: TGTGCCAGCAGCCAGACAGGGGGAACCTATAATTCACCCCTCCACTTT.

The rearrangement uses TRBV13 and TRBJ2-1; 10 positions agree with TRBD2. Germline V gene data show CDR1 as PRHDT and CDR2 as FYEKMQ (reference sequence). V lost 5 bases and J lost 5; bases outside the gene matches: 9. The CDR3 spans 16 residues. CDR3 sequence: CASSPGASGGHNEQFF. For the CDR3, the DNA is TGTGCCAGCAGCCCAGGGGCTAGCGGGGGACACAATGAGCAGTTCTTC.

This sequence joins TRBV9 and TRBJ1-1; D might be TRBD1 (5 bases). The germline V and J ends were trimmed by 4 bases and 1 base, with 14 bases remaining between them. This CDR3 has 15 residues. Germline CDR1 SGDLS, CDR2 YYNGEE. The CDR3 region has the DNA TGTGCCAGCAGCCCCGGGGGTAGTAGGAACACTGAAGCTTTCTTT. Amino acid sequence: CASSPGGSRNTEAFF. Based on the CDR3 plus reference TRBV9 and TRBJ1-1, the full variable domain is DSGVTQTPKHLITATGQRVTLRCSPRSGDLSVYWYQQSLDQGLQFLIQYYNGEERAKGNILERFSAQQFPDLHSELNLSSLELGDSALYFCASSPGGSRNTEAFFGQGTRLTVV.